Listed below are T cell receptor beta chains from one sample, sequenced in a study of T cell responses to AZD1222 COVID-19 vaccine. Repertoires were generated with immunoSEQ multiplex PCR, while TCRdb's copy carries only in-frame clones and drops some. The profile shows about 69,000 clones, approximately 82% of them singletons. The sample in question was peripheral blood, obtained 28 days after the second AZD1222 dose. The receptors derive from an adult who received the AZD1222 COVID-19 vaccine. CDR3s include the opening cysteine and the closing phenylalanine or tryptophan. D genes are given only for firm matches. Clone size is shown for a subset of rows, as once, few, many or a class of expanded clone.

d_call: -; clone_size: -; j_call: TRBJ1-3; v_call: TRBV18; cdr3_nt: TGTGCCAGCTCACTAACCGAGGACTCTGGAAACACCATATATTTT; cdr3_aa: CASSLTEDSGNTIYF
d_call: TRBD1; clone_size: -; j_call: TRBJ1-2; v_call: TRBV27; cdr3_nt: TGTGCCAGCAGTGCCCGGACAGGGAGCCTTTATGGCTACACCTTC; cdr3_aa: CASSARTGSLYGYTF
d_call: TRBD2; clone_size: -; j_call: TRBJ2-6; v_call: TRBV19; cdr3_nt: TGTGCCAGTACCTCGGGGGGTTCCTATAGCTCTGGGGCCAACGTCCTGACTTTC; cdr3_aa: CASTSGGSYSSGANVLTF
d_call: -; clone_size: -; j_call: TRBJ1-1; v_call: TRBV5-3; cdr3_nt: TGTGCCAGAAGCTGGGAGGGTTCTCCCTCTTTGACTGAAGCTTTCTTT; cdr3_aa: CARSWEGSPSLTEAFF
d_call: -; clone_size: -; j_call: TRBJ2-3; v_call: TRBV5-4; cdr3_nt: TGTGCCAGCAGAGTGGGCGGGTCTAGCACAGATACGCAGTATTTT; cdr3_aa: CASRVGGSSTDTQYF
d_call: -; clone_size: few; j_call: TRBJ2-7; v_call: TRBV15; cdr3_nt: TGTGCCACCAGCAGAGATAGGATAGCAGGGAGCTCCTACGAGCAGTACTTC; cdr3_aa: CATSRDRIAGSSYEQYF
d_call: TRBD1; clone_size: -; j_call: TRBJ1-2; v_call: TRBV6-2/TRBV6-3; cdr3_nt: TGTGCCAGCAGTTACTCGCGGACAGGGGGCAACTATGGCTACACCTTC; cdr3_aa: CASSYSRTGGNYGYTF
d_call: -; clone_size: -; j_call: TRBJ2-1; v_call: TRBV29-1; cdr3_nt: TGCATCTTCAGAGGGGCAGGGAGTACCTACAATGAGCAGTTCTTC; cdr3_aa: CIFRGAGSTYNEQFF
d_call: -; clone_size: -; j_call: TRBJ2-7; v_call: TRBV4-1; cdr3_nt: TGCGCCAGCAGCCAAGGACAGTTCTCCTACGAGCAGTACTTC; cdr3_aa: CASSQGQFSYEQYF
d_call: -; clone_size: -; j_call: TRBJ2-1; v_call: TRBV29-1; cdr3_nt: TGCAGCGTTGAACGGACAGGAATAGCGGGGCAGTTCTTC; cdr3_aa: CSVERTGIAGQFF
d_call: TRBD1; clone_size: -; j_call: TRBJ1-1; v_call: TRBV27; cdr3_nt: TGTGCCAGCAGTTTACTCGGACAGGGCCTTTTGGGGAACACTGAAGCTTTCTTT; cdr3_aa: CASSLLGQGLLGNTEAFF
d_call: TRBD1; clone_size: -; j_call: TRBJ2-1; v_call: TRBV5-1; cdr3_nt: TGCGCCAGCAGCATTACAGGGGGATCCTACAATGAGCAGTTCTTC; cdr3_aa: CASSITGGSYNEQFF
d_call: -; clone_size: -; j_call: TRBJ2-7; v_call: TRBV19; cdr3_nt: TGTGCCAGTAGTAAAAGAAAAACGTACGAGCAGTACTTC; cdr3_aa: CASSKRKTYEQYF
d_call: -; clone_size: -; j_call: TRBJ1-2; v_call: TRBV5-1; cdr3_nt: TGCGCCAGCAGCGAACAGGGCGATGGCTACACCTTC; cdr3_aa: CASSEQGDGYTF
d_call: TRBD1; clone_size: -; j_call: TRBJ2-5; v_call: TRBV10-2; cdr3_nt: TGCGCCAGCAGTGAAGACAGGGGGCGTTCGAAGACCCAGTACTTC; cdr3_aa: CASSEDRGRSKTQYF
d_call: -; clone_size: -; j_call: TRBJ2-1; v_call: TRBV7-2; cdr3_nt: TGTGCCAGCAGCTGGGTCGGAGGAGGTTCGAACTCCTACAATGAGCAGTTCTTC; cdr3_aa: CASSWVGGGSNSYNEQFF
d_call: TRBD1; clone_size: once; j_call: TRBJ2-5; v_call: TRBV7-3; cdr3_nt: TGTGCCAGCAGCTTCCGGGACAGACAAGAGACCCAGTACTTC; cdr3_aa: CASSFRDRQETQYF
d_call: -; clone_size: -; j_call: TRBJ2-2; v_call: TRBV6-5; cdr3_nt: TGTGCCAGCAGGACCAACACCGGGGAGCTGTTTTTT; cdr3_aa: CASRTNTGELFF
d_call: TRBD2; clone_size: few; j_call: TRBJ2-1; v_call: TRBV5-1; cdr3_nt: TGCGCCAGCAGCTGGGCGGGAGCTAGCGGGGTTTACAATGAGCAGTTCTTC; cdr3_aa: CASSWAGASGVYNEQFF
d_call: TRBD2; clone_size: -; j_call: TRBJ2-7; v_call: TRBV5-5; cdr3_nt: TGTGCCAGCAGCTTAGTCCTCGGGGGGGGATCCTACGAGCAGTACTTC; cdr3_aa: CASSLVLGGGSYEQYF
d_call: -; clone_size: -; j_call: TRBJ2-4; v_call: TRBV5-1; cdr3_nt: TGCGCCAGCAGCGAACAGTTATCGCTAGCCAAAAACATTCAGTACTTC; cdr3_aa: CASSEQLSLAKNIQYF
d_call: -; clone_size: -; j_call: TRBJ2-2; v_call: TRBV16; cdr3_nt: TGTGCCAGCAGCCAATCAATCGGGGATCTGGGGGCCTACACCGGGGAGCTGTTTTTT; cdr3_aa: CASSQSIGDLGAYTGELFF
d_call: -; clone_size: -; j_call: TRBJ2-1; v_call: TRBV7-9; cdr3_nt: TGTGCCAGCAGCTTGGGGCTAGTACTCAATGAGCAGTTCTTC; cdr3_aa: CASSLGLVLNEQFF
d_call: -; clone_size: -; j_call: TRBJ2-6; v_call: TRBV12-3/TRBV12-4; cdr3_nt: TGTGCCAGCGCGATCTTTGGGGCCAACGTCCTGACTTTC; cdr3_aa: CASAIFGANVLTF
d_call: -; clone_size: -; j_call: TRBJ1-2; v_call: TRBV6-5; cdr3_nt: TGTGCCAGCACCGGGGGTGGCTATGGCTACACCTTC; cdr3_aa: CASTGGGYGYTF
d_call: TRBD1; clone_size: -; j_call: TRBJ2-4; v_call: TRBV7-8; cdr3_nt: TGTGCCAGCAGCTCTATGGGACAGTTAGCCAAAAACATTCAGTACTTC; cdr3_aa: CASSSMGQLAKNIQYF
d_call: -; clone_size: -; j_call: TRBJ1-2; v_call: TRBV27; cdr3_nt: TGTGCCAGCAGTCTACGTGGACTTATCCCTGCCTATGGCTACACCTTC; cdr3_aa: CASSLRGLIPAYGYTF
d_call: -; clone_size: -; j_call: TRBJ2-1; v_call: TRBV7-7; cdr3_nt: TGTGCTAGCAGCTTAGGACAGTACAATGAGCAGTTCTTC; cdr3_aa: CASSLGQYNEQFF
d_call: -; clone_size: -; j_call: TRBJ2-5; v_call: TRBV14; cdr3_nt: TGTGCCAGCAGCTTCTATGGGGGAGAGGAGACCCAGTACTTC; cdr3_aa: CASSFYGGEETQYF
d_call: -; clone_size: -; j_call: TRBJ2-3; v_call: TRBV19; cdr3_nt: TGTGCCAGTAGTATAGATGGAGGGACACCGACCACAGATACGCAGTATTTT; cdr3_aa: CASSIDGGTPTTDTQYF
d_call: -; clone_size: -; j_call: TRBJ1-4; v_call: TRBV5-5; cdr3_nt: TGTGCCAGCAGCTTGGCCACGGGGGCGGCGGTTGAAAAACTGTTTTTT; cdr3_aa: CASSLATGAAVEKLFF
d_call: -; clone_size: -; j_call: TRBJ2-1; v_call: TRBV12-3/TRBV12-4; cdr3_nt: TGTGCCAGCAGTACCCAGGGCAGTGAGCAGTTCTTC; cdr3_aa: CASSTQGSEQFF
d_call: -; clone_size: -; j_call: TRBJ1-4; v_call: TRBV7-9; cdr3_nt: TGTGCCAGCCTACAGGGATCAGGTGAAAAACTGTTTTTT; cdr3_aa: CASLQGSGEKLFF